This note documents a single T cell receptor beta chain sequence. Measured with immunoSEQ multiplex PCR; TCRdb has only the in-frame clones, and not every one. Of fewer than 300,000 clones in the sample, about 80% were seen once. These data originate in a study of control samples from healthy donors and cancer patients. The sequencing input was PBMCs. The TCR was taken from a woman aged 55-69 years with lung cancer.

The CDR3 sequence: CSGLEDTEAFF. CDR3 sequence (DNA): TGCAGCGGACTGGAGGACACTGAAGCTTTCTTT. The chain combines TRBV29-1 with TRBJ1-1; D gene uncertain. Germline loops: CDR1 SQVTM, CDR2 ANQGSEA. V was clipped by 7 bases and J by 3 bases, with 9 bases between them. CDR3 length equals 11 residues.